This record covers a single TCR beta chain. Cohort 3 recovered donors had two negative PCRs, clearance, or symptom resolution. The entry originates in a study of blood T cell repertoires in COVID-19. On the study more broadly: Samples came from the United States, Italy and Spain, spanning acute and convalescent COVID-19.

Germline values: CDR1 LGHNA, CDR2 YNFKEQ. The V and J ends lost 4 bases and 1 base respectively, with 17 bases between them. The CDR3 is 16 amino acids. As originally analysed: How many nucleated cells were present was estimated from reference gene primer amplification. The repertoire was sequenced with immunoSEQ multiplex PCR; TCRdb's copy has only in-frame clones and lacks some. D and trimming were read from the DNA, whereas the V and J calls and clone size are those reported in that table. The sample holds 380,000 or so clones, 87% seen once. The sequence came from a man aged 30 to 45 who had recovered from COVID-19. Sequenced input: PBMCs or T cells enriched from blood (not recorded which). V and J are TRBV4-2 and TRBJ2-7, with D possibly matching TRBD1 (5 bases). In nucleotides, the CDR3 is TGTGCCAGCAGCCCCTGGTGGGCAGGGTCGTCCTACGAGCAGTACTTC. It yields the protein CASSPWWAGSSYEQYF.